Listed below are T cell receptor beta chains from one sample, sequenced in a study of blood T cell repertoires in COVID-19. Profiling relied on immunoSEQ multiplex PCR, and the TCRdb table lists in-frame clones only, not all of them. Here the sample spans about 170,000 clones, roughly 91% being singletons. The sequencing sample was made of peripheral blood. These receptor sequences come from a man over 45 who had recovered from COVID-19. CDR3s include the opening cysteine and the closing phenylalanine or tryptophan. The D gene is left open where the match is weak. The size field is filled for only some rows; it gives once, few, many or a size class.

j_gene: TRBJ1-1; v_gene: TRBV5-4; d_gene: TRBD1; abundance: -; CDR3nt: TGTGCCAGCAGCGCTCCGGGACAGGGGGGGGACACTGAAGCTTTCTTT; CDR3aa: CASSAPGQGGDTEAFF
j_gene: TRBJ1-1; v_gene: TRBV6-5; d_gene: TRBD1; abundance: -; CDR3nt: TGTGCCAGCAGTTTGGGGACAGCTTCGCGGACTGAAGCTTTCTTT; CDR3aa: CASSLGTASRTEAFF
j_gene: TRBJ1-2; v_gene: TRBV5-8; d_gene: -; abundance: few; CDR3nt: TGTGCCAGCAGCGTTATCAGGGGACCTAACTATGGCTACACCTTC; CDR3aa: CASSVIRGPNYGYTF
j_gene: TRBJ1-5; v_gene: TRBV6-2/TRBV6-3; d_gene: TRBD1; abundance: -; CDR3nt: TGTGCCAGCAGTTACCCAGGGGGATTAAGCAATCAGCCCCAGCATTTT; CDR3aa: CASSYPGGLSNQPQHF
j_gene: TRBJ2-5; v_gene: TRBV2; d_gene: TRBD1; abundance: -; CDR3nt: TGTGCCAGCAGAGGGCAGGGGGTTCCTCAAGAGACCCAGTACTTC; CDR3aa: CASRGQGVPQETQYF
j_gene: TRBJ2-5; v_gene: TRBV5-8; d_gene: -; abundance: -; CDR3nt: TGTGCCAGCAGCTTAATCGCGGAGACCCAGTACTTC; CDR3aa: CASSLIAETQYF
j_gene: TRBJ2-2; v_gene: TRBV7-7; d_gene: TRBD2; abundance: -; CDR3nt: TGTGCCAGCAGCCCGGGCGGGAGCACCGGGGAGCTGTTTTTT; CDR3aa: CASSPGGSTGELFF
j_gene: TRBJ2-1; v_gene: TRBV6-4; d_gene: -; abundance: once; CDR3nt: TGTGCCAGCTCTCTGGGCAGGGGCGAGCAGTTCTTC; CDR3aa: CASSLGRGEQFF
j_gene: TRBJ1-1; v_gene: TRBV7-2; d_gene: -; abundance: -; CDR3nt: TGTGCCAGCAGCTTAGAGCGGGGTTTGAACACTGAAGCTTTCTTT; CDR3aa: CASSLERGLNTEAFF
j_gene: TRBJ1-5; v_gene: TRBV19; d_gene: TRBD1; abundance: -; CDR3nt: TGTGCCAGTAGGGGACAGGGAGGCAATCAGCCCCAGCATTTT; CDR3aa: CASRGQGGNQPQHF
j_gene: TRBJ2-7; v_gene: TRBV7-3; d_gene: TRBD1; abundance: -; CDR3nt: TGTGCCAGCAGCTTAAGTAGGGGGCACAACGAGCAGTACTTC; CDR3aa: CASSLSRGHNEQYF
j_gene: TRBJ2-4; v_gene: TRBV6-5; d_gene: TRBD1; abundance: -; CDR3nt: TGTGCCAGCAGCTCCGGGACAGGGGGCGGCATTCAGTACTTC; CDR3aa: CASSSGTGGGIQYF
j_gene: TRBJ2-2; v_gene: TRBV2; d_gene: TRBD1; abundance: -; CDR3nt: TGTGCCAGCAGTCCGGACAGGACTTTCACCGGGGAGCTGTTTTTT; CDR3aa: CASSPDRTFTGELFF
j_gene: TRBJ2-2; v_gene: TRBV7-2; d_gene: -; abundance: few; CDR3nt: TGTGCCAGCAGCCCTACTGGGGGGTTTAACACCGGGGAGCTGTTTTTT; CDR3aa: CASSPTGGFNTGELFF
j_gene: TRBJ1-5; v_gene: TRBV6-2/TRBV6-3; d_gene: -; abundance: -; CDR3nt: TGTGCCAGCAGCGCGCAGGGAAGCAATCAGCCCCAGCATTTT; CDR3aa: CASSAQGSNQPQHF
j_gene: TRBJ2-7; v_gene: TRBV6-5; d_gene: TRBD2; abundance: -; CDR3nt: TGTGCCAGCAGTCAGCGGGAGGGCAAAGGGAACGAGCAGTACTTC; CDR3aa: CASSQREGKGNEQYF
j_gene: TRBJ2-7; v_gene: TRBV4-3; d_gene: -; abundance: -; CDR3nt: TGCGCCAGCAGCCAAGATCCCAGTACCTACGAGCAGTACTTC; CDR3aa: CASSQDPSTYEQYF
j_gene: TRBJ2-2; v_gene: TRBV19; d_gene: TRBD1; abundance: once; CDR3nt: TGTGCCAGTAGTATGCAGGGGGTGAACACCGGGGAGCTGTTTTTT; CDR3aa: CASSMQGVNTGELFF
j_gene: TRBJ1-5; v_gene: TRBV7-2; d_gene: -; abundance: -; CDR3nt: TGTGCCAGCAGCGTCGGGAGGAGTAGCAATCAGCCCCAGCATTTT; CDR3aa: CASSVGRSSNQPQHF
j_gene: TRBJ2-2; v_gene: TRBV18; d_gene: -; abundance: -; CDR3nt: TGTGCCAGCTCACTGGTGTGGGCCTCGAACACCGGGGAGCTGTTTTTT; CDR3aa: CASSLVWASNTGELFF
j_gene: TRBJ1-2; v_gene: TRBV4-3; d_gene: -; abundance: -; CDR3nt: TGCGCCAGCAGCCAAGATGGGGGCGCCCCGGGTGGCTACACCTTC; CDR3aa: CASSQDGGAPGGYTF
j_gene: TRBJ2-2; v_gene: TRBV7-2; d_gene: -; abundance: -; CDR3nt: TGTGCCAGCAGCTTATTGGGGGGGGCCTTGAGCACCGGGGAGCTGTTTTTT; CDR3aa: CASSLLGGALSTGELFF
j_gene: TRBJ2-7; v_gene: TRBV5-1; d_gene: TRBD2; abundance: -; CDR3nt: TGCGCCAGCAGCTTGGTAGCGGGGACTAACTACGAGCAGTACTTC; CDR3aa: CASSLVAGTNYEQYF
j_gene: TRBJ2-1; v_gene: TRBV4-1; d_gene: TRBD1; abundance: -; CDR3nt: TGCGCCAGCAGCCAGCAGCAGGGGGCTGATGAGCAGTTCTTC; CDR3aa: CASSQQQGADEQFF
j_gene: TRBJ2-7; v_gene: TRBV2; d_gene: -; abundance: -; CDR3nt: TGTGCCAGCAGTGATATCCCTAGCGTGCAGTACTTC; CDR3aa: CASSDIPSVQYF
j_gene: TRBJ2-1; v_gene: TRBV7-2; d_gene: TRBD2; abundance: once; CDR3nt: TGTGCCAGCAGCTTAACTCGTACGAGCGGGGGGGATGAGCAGTTCTTC; CDR3aa: CASSLTRTSGGDEQFF
j_gene: TRBJ1-5; v_gene: TRBV27; d_gene: TRBD1; abundance: -; CDR3nt: TGTGCCAGCAGTTTAAGGGGGCAGGGCAATCAGCCCCAGCATTTT; CDR3aa: CASSLRGQGNQPQHF